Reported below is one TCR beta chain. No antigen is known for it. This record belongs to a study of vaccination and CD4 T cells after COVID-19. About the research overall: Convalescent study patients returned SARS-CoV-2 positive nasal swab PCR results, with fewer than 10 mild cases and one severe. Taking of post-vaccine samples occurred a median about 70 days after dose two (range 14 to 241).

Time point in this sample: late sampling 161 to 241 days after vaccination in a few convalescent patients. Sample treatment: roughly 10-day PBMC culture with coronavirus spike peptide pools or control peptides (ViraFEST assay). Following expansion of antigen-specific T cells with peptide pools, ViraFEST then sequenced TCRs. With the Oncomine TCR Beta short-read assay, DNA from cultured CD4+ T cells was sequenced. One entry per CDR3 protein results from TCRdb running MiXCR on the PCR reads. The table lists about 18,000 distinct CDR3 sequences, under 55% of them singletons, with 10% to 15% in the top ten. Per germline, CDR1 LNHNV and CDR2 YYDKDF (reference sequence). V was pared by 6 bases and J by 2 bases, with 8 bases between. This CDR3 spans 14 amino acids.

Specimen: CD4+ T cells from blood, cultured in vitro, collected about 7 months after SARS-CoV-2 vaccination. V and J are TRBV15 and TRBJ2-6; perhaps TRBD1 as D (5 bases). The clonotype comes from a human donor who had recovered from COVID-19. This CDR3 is CATSIRAGANVLTF. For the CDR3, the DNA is TGTGCCACCAGTATCAGGGCTGGGGCCAACGTCCTGACTTTC.